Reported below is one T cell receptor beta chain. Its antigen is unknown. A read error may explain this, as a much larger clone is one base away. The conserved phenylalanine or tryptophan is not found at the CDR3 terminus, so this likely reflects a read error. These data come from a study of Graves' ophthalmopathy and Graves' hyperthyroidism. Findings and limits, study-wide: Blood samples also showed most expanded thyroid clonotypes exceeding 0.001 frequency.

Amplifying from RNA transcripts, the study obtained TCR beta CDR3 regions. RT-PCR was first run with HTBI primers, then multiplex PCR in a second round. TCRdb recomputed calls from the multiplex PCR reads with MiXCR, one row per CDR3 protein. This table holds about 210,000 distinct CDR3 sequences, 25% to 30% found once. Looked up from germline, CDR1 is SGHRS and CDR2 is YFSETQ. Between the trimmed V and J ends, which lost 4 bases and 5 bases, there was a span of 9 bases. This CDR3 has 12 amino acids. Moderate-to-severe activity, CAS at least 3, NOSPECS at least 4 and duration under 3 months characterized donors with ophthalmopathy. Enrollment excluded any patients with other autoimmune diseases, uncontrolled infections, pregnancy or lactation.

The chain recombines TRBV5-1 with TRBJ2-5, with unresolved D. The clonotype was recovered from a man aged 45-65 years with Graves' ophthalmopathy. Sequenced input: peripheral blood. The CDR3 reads CASSPNTETQYL. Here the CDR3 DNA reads TGCGCCAGCAGCCCAAATACGGAGACCCAGTACCTC.